These 8 T cell receptor beta chains originate from one sample sequenced in a study of control samples from healthy donors and cancer patients. Using immunoSEQ multiplex PCR, the repertoire was profiled, and TCRdb retains in-frame clones only, with some absent. The sample records around 150,000 clones, about 95% being singletons. The specimen was PBMCs. The receptors derive from a man in his sixties with colorectal cancer.

The chain joins TRBV2 to TRBJ2-2, with a tentative D call TRBD1 (5 bases). The CDR3 runs to 14 residues. V lost 7 bases to trimming and J lost 0 bases, with 9 bases between them. CDR1 and CDR2 from the germline V gene are SNHLY and FYNNEI. The CDR3 region has the DNA TGTGCCAGCAACAAGGGGACGAACACCGGGGAGCTGTTTTTT. It specifies CASNKGTNTGELFF.

The chain joins TRBV19 to TRBJ1-2, with D perhaps TRBD1 (5 bases). Germline V gene lookup returns CDR1 LNHDA and CDR2 SQIVND (reference sequence). V dropped 6 bases and J dropped 2 bases, with 16 bases sitting between them. CDR3 size: 15 residues. This CDR3 is CASRSLGATNYGYTF. The CDR3 nucleotides are TGTGCCAGTAGGAGTCTAGGGGCGACGAACTATGGCTACACCTTC.

The chain links TRBV5-8 to TRBJ2-7, with 7 bases identical to TRBD2. After removal of 6 bases from V and 1 base from J, the junction contained 16 bases not matched to a gene. The CDR3 is 17 amino acids. Germline V gives CDR1 SGHTS, CDR2 YDEGEE. The chain's CDR3 is CASTPSGGGGLSYEQYF. The CDR3 DNA is TGTGCCAGCACCCCCTCGGGTGGCGGGGGACTTTCCTACGAGCAGTACTTC.

This clone is a singleton in its sample. V and J are TRBV11-3 and TRBJ1-2, with unresolved D. The CDR3 contains 13 residues. Trimming removed 3 bases at V and 2 bases at J, with 7 bases between. CDR1 is SGHNT and CDR2 is YENEEA in the germline V gene. CDR3 residues: CASSLAGNYGYTF. The CDR3 nucleotides read TGTGCCAGCAGCTTGGCGGGGAACTATGGCTACACCTTC.

Here the CDR3 reads CASSGPGQGINQPQHF. As DNA, the CDR3 is TGTGCCAGCAGCGGACCGGGACAGGGGATAAATCAGCCCCAGCATTTT. The chain has TRBV7-9 and TRBJ1-5; 10 bases are shared with TRBD1. Germline V CDR1 and CDR2: SEHNR, FQNEAQ (reference sequence). Germline trimming cut 5 bases from V and 4 bases from J; bases unmatched to any gene: 8. This CDR3 has 16 residues.

This clone was counted once. This rearrangement joins TRBV24-1 to TRBJ2-1; possibly TRBD1 for D (5 bases). V lost 5 bases to trimming and J lost 9 bases, with 16 bases between them. Germline loops: CDR1 KGHDR, CDR2 SFDVKD. The CDR3 covers 14 residues. This CDR3 is CATSVGPKGSEQFF. CDR3 DNA: TGTGCCACCAGTGTGGGGCCCAAAGGGTCTGAGCAGTTCTTC.

CDR3 protein: CASSPGQLDYEQYF. DNA of the CDR3: TGCGCCAGCAGCCCGGGACAGCTTGACTACGAGCAGTACTTC. The V call is TRBV5-1, the J call TRBJ2-7; 7 nucleotides line up with TRBD1. The CDR3 consists of 14 residues. Germline loops: CDR1 SGHRS, CDR2 YFSETQ. V trimming: 4 bases; J trimming: 3 bases; junction bases outside the gene matches: 7.

This clone was counted a single time. The rearrangement links TRBV29-1 to TRBJ1-1; the match to TRBD1 covers 7 bases. CDR3 length equals 13 residues. CDR1 is SQVTM, CDR2 ANQGSEA, per germline. Germline trimming cut 6 bases from V and 4 bases from J; bases unmatched to any gene: 8. For the CDR3, the DNA is TGCAGCGTCCCCAGGGGGATGGGCACTGAAGCTTTCTTT. Protein sequence: CSVPRGMGTEAFF.